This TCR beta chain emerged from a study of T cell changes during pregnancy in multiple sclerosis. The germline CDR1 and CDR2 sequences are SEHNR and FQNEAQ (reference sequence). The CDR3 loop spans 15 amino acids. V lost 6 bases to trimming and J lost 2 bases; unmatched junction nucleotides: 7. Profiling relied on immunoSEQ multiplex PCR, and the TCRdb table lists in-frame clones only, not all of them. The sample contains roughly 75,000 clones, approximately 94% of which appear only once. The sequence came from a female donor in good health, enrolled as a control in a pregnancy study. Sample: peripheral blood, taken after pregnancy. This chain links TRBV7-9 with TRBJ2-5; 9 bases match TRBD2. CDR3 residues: CASRETSGPQETQYF. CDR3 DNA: TGTGCCAGCAGGGAGACTAGCGGACCTCAAGAGACCCAGTACTTC.